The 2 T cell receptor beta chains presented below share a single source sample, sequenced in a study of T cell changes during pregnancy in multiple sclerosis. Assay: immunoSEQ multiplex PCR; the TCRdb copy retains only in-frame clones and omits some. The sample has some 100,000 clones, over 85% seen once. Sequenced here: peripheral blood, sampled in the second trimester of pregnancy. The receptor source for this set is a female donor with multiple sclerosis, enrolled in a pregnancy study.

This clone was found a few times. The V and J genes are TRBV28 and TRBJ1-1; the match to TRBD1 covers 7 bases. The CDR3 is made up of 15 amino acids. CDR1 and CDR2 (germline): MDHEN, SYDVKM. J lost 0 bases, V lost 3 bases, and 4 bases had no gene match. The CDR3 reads CASSFPDRVNTEAFF. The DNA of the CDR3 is TGTGCCAGCAGTTTCCCCGACAGGGTGAACACTGAAGCTTTCTTT. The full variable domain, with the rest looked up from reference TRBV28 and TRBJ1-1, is DVKVTQSSRYLVKRTGEKVFLECVQDMDHENMFWYRQDPGLGLRLIYFSYDVKMKEKGDIPEGYSVSREKKERFSLILESASTNQTSMYLCASSFPDRVNTEAFFGQGTRLTVV.

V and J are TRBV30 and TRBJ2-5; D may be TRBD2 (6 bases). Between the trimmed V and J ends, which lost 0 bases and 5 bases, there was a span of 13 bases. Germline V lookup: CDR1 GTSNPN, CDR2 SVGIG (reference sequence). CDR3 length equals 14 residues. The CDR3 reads CAWSVLGGDETQYF. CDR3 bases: TGTGCCTGGAGTGTCCTGGGCGGGGACGAGACCCAGTACTTC.